This entry features one T cell receptor (beta chain) sequence. Its antigen is unknown. This sample was included in a study of T cells in localized non-small cell lung cancer. This CDR3 is built from 16 residues. The germline CDR1 and CDR2 sequences are MDHEN and SYDVKM. V was shortened by 1 base and J by 1 base, with 13 bases between the two germline ends. Sequencing used immunoSEQ multiplex PCR; TCRdb keeps in-frame clones, though not all of them. In the table there are approximately 88,000 clones, approximately 91% of which are singletons. General study findings and limits: It was uninvolved adjacent lung that showed the highest T cell clonality, exceeding tumor. Blood T cell density predicted longer survival; adjacent-lung clonality, shorter. Researchers found a median around 61 of the top 100 tumor clones in adjacent lung.

This clonotype originated in a woman between 40 and 69 years old with stage II squamous cell lung carcinoma. The sample consisted of PBMCs, taken before any cancer treatment. The chain links TRBV28 to TRBJ1-1; D might be TRBD1 (6 bases). CDR3 loop: CASSLSSTGANTEAFF. The CDR3 DNA is TGTGCCAGCAGTTTATCGTCAACGGGGGCGAACACTGAAGCTTTCTTT. Drawing the rest from reference TRBV28 and TRBJ1-1, the complete variable domain is DVKVTQSSRYLVKRTGEKVFLECVQDMDHENMFWYRQDPGLGLRLIYFSYDVKMKEKGDIPEGYSVSREKKERFSLILESASTNQTSMYLCASSLSSTGANTEAFFGQGTRLTVV.